This TCR beta chain derives from a study of blood T cell repertoires in COVID-19. About the study: T cells, B-cell-depleted T cells, or PBMCs supplied cDNA or gDNA.

V was pared by 4 bases and J by 5 bases, with 14 bases of the junction left unmatched. The CDR3 is 17 amino acids. The V gene's germline CDR1 is SGHRS and CDR2 YFSETQ. Original methodology: Amplification of reference gene primers provided the estimated nucleated cell counts. Measured with immunoSEQ multiplex PCR; TCRdb has only the in-frame clones, and not every one. V and J calls and clone size follow that table, whereas D and trimming were derived from the DNA. Here the sample spans 200,000 to 250,000 clones, approximately 90% being singletons. Recruited during active infection, patients (from Seattle) were subsequently followed longitudinally.

The material sequenced was peripheral blood. The origin of this receptor is a woman aged 50 to 65 with COVID-19, enrolled during active disease. This chain joins TRBV5-1 and TRBJ2-5, with 10 bases fitting TRBD2. In nucleotides, the CDR3 is TGCGCCAGCAGCCCTGGGACTAGCGCGTTCGTAGGGGAGACCCAGTACTTC. Its protein product is CASSPGTSAFVGETQYF.